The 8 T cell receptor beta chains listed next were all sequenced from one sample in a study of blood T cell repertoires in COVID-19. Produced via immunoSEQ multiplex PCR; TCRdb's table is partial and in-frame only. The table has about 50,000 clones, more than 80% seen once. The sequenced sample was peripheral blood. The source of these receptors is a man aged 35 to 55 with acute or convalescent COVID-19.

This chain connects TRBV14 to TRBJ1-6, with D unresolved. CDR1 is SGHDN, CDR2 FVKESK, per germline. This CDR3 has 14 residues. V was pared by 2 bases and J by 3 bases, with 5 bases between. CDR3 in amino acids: CASSQNFYNSPLHF. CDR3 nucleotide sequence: TGTGCCAGCAGCCAAAACTTCTATAATTCACCCCTCCACTTT.

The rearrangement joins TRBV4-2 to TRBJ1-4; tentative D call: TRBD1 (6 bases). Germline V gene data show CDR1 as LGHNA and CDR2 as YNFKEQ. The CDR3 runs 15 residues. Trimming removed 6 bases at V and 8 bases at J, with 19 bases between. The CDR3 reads CASSTIDGGREKLFF. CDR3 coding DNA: TGTGCCAGCAGTACCATAGACGGGGGGCGCGAAAAACTGTTTTTT.

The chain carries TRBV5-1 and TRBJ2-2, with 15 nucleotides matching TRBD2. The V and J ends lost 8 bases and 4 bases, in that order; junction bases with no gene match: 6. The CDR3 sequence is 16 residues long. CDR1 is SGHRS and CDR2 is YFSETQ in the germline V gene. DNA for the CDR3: TGCGCCAGTACCGGGACTAGCGGGGGGATCACCGGGGAGCTGTTTTTT. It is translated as CASTGTSGGITGELFF.

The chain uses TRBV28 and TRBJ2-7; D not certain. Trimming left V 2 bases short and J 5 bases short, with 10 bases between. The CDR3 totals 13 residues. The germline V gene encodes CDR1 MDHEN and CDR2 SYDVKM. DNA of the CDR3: TGTGCCAGCAGTTTACCGTCCCCCCACGAGCAGTACTTC. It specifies CASSLPSPHEQYF.

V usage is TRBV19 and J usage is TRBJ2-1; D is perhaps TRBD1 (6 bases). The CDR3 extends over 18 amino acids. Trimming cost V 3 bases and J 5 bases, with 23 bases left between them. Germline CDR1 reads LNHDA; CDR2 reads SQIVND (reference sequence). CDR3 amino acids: CASSIGQVVGKGDNEQFF. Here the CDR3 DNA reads TGTGCCAGTAGTATTGGTCAGGTTGTTGGGAAGGGGGACAATGAGCAGTTCTTC.

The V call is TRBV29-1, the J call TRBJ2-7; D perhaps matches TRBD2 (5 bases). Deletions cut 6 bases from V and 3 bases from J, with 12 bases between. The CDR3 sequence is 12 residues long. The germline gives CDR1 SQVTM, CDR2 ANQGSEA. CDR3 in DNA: TGCAGCGTAGGTCGAGCGGACTACGAGCAGTACTTC. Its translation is CSVGRADYEQYF.

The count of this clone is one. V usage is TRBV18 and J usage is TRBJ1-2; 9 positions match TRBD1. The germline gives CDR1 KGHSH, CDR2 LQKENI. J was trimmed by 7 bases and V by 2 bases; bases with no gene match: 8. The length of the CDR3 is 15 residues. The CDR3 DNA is TGTGCCAGCTCACCAATGGACAGGGGACGTGGTGGCTACACCTTC. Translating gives CASSPMDRGRGGYTF.

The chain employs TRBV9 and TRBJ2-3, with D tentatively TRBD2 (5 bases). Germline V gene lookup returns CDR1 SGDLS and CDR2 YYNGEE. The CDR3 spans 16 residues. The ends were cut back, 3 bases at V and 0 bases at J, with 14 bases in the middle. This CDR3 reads CASSASVATSTDTQYF. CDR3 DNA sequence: TGTGCCAGCAGCGCATCGGTAGCGACTAGCACAGATACGCAGTATTTT.